What follows is one TCR beta chain and its context. Its antigen remains unidentified. The record originates from a study of T cell responses to AZD1222 COVID-19 vaccine. The CDR3 runs to 16 residues. V dropped 0 bases and J dropped 4; count of bases not matched to a gene: 6. Per the germline V gene, CDR1 is MRHNA and CDR2 is SNTAGT. Findings of the study overall: Receipt of two AZD1222 doses was followed by a rise in Spike-specific TCR breadth and depth. Reportedly, nearly half the spike-specific TCRs target unmutated variant regions. At baseline, seropositivity was found in only six or seven AZD1222 recipients. Clonal diversity was possibly underestimated, and white British individuals and females predominated among donors.

Measured with immunoSEQ multiplex PCR; TCRdb has only the in-frame clones, and not every one. Of about 120,000 clones listed, approximately 90% are singletons. The sequences come from peripheral blood, collected 28 days after the second dose of the MenACWY control vaccine. The sequence derives from an adult who received the MenACWY meningococcal vaccine as a control. This rearrangement joins TRBV6-4 to TRBJ2-3; TRBD1 agrees at 8 bases. CDR3 protein: CASSDSMTGVADTQYF. Written as DNA, the CDR3 is TGTGCCAGCAGTGACTCGATGACAGGGGTCGCAGATACGCAGTATTTT.